Sequencing of this T cell receptor (beta chain) was carried out in a study of T cell responses to AZD1222 COVID-19 vaccine. The length of the CDR3 is 12 residues. Trimming removed 8 bases at V and 3 bases at J, with 11 bases between. CDR1 is LNHNV and CDR2 is YYDKDF in the germline V gene (reference sequence). The repertoire was sequenced with immunoSEQ multiplex PCR; TCRdb's copy has only in-frame clones and lacks some. The profile shows approximately 90,000 clones, over 85% of them singletons. This chain connects TRBV15 to TRBJ2-7, with TRBD1 as a possible D gene (6 bases). The clonotype comes from an adult in good health. Sequencing was performed on peripheral blood, taken on day 0 of AZD1222 vaccination. The CDR3 sequence: CATRRGNYEQYF. The CDR3 nucleotides are TGTGCCACCCGTAGGGGGAACTACGAGCAGTACTTC.